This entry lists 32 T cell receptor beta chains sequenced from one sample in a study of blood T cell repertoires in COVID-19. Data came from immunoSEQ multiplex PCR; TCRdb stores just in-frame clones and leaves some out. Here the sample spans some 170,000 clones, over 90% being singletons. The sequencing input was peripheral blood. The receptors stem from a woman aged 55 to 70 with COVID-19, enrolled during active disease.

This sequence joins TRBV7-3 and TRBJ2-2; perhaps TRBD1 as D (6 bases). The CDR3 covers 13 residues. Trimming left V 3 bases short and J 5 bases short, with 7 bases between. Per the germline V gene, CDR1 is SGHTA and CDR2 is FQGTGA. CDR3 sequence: CASSLTGTGELFF. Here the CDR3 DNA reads TGTGCCAGCAGCTTGACAGGAACCGGGGAGCTGTTTTTT.

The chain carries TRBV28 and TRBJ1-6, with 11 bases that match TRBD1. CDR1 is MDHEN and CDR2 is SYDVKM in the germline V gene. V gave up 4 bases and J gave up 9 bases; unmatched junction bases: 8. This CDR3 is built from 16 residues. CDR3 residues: CASSSVGTGGFSPLHF. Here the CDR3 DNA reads TGTGCCAGCAGTTCCGTTGGGACAGGGGGATTTTCACCCCTCCACTTT.

CDR3 sequence reads: CASSPTNMNTEAFF. CDR3 in DNA: TGTGCCAGCTCACCGACTAATATGAACACTGAAGCTTTCTTT. V usage is TRBV18 and J usage is TRBJ1-1; D is uncertain. The V end lost 3 bases, the J end lost 0 bases, and 8 bases lay between the germline ends. Germline CDR1 KGHSH, CDR2 LQKENI. This CDR3 has 14 residues. Variable domain in full (rest from reference TRBV18 and TRBJ1-1): NAGVMQNPRHLVRRRGQEARLRCSPMKGHSHVYWYRQLPEEGLKFMVYLQKENIIDESGMPKERFSAEFPKEGPSILRIQQVVRGDSAAYFCASSPTNMNTEAFFGQGTRLTVV.

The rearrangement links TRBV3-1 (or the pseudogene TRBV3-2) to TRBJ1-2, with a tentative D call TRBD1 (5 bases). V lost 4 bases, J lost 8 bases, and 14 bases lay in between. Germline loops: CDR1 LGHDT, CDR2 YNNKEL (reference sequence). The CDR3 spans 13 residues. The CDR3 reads CASSRMAGLGYTF. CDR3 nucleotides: TGTGCCAGCAGCCGCATGGCAGGGCTCGGCTACACCTTC.

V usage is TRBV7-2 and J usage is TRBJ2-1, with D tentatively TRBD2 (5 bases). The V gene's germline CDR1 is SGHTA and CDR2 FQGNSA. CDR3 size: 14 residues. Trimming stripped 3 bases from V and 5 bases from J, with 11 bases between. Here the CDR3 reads CASSFGSGDNEQFF. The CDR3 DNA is TGTGCCAGCAGCTTTGGAAGCGGTGACAATGAGCAGTTCTTC.

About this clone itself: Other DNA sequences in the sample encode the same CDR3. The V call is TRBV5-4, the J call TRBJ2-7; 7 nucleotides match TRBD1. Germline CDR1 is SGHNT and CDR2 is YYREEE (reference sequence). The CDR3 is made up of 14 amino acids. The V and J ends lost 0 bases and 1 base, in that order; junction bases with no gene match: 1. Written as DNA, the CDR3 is TGTGCCAGCAGCTTGGACAGGGGATCCTACGAGCAGTACTTC. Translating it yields CASSLDRGSYEQYF.

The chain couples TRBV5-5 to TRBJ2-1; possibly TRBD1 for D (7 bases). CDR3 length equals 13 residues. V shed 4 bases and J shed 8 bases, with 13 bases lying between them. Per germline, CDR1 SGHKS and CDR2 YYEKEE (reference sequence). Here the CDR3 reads CASSPGGGHEQFF. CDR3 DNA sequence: TGTGCCAGCAGCCCAGGAGGGGGCCATGAGCAGTTCTTC.

CDR3 residues: CASSAVTGLGGEQYF. The CDR3 region has the DNA TGTGCCAGCAGTGCGGTGACAGGGTTGGGAGGCGAGCAGTACTTC. The chain recombines TRBV2 with TRBJ2-7; tentatively, D is TRBD1 (7 bases). This CDR3 has 15 residues. Per germline, CDR1 SNHLY and CDR2 FYNNEI. Trimming removed 4 bases at V and 6 bases at J, with 19 bases between. The full variable domain, rest sourced from reference TRBV2 and TRBJ2-7, is EPEVTQTPSHQVTQMGQEVILRCVPISNHLYFYWYRQILGQKVEFLVSFYNNEISEKSEIFDDQFSVERPDGSNFTLKIRSTKLEDSAMYFCASSAVTGLGGEQYFGPGTRLTVT.

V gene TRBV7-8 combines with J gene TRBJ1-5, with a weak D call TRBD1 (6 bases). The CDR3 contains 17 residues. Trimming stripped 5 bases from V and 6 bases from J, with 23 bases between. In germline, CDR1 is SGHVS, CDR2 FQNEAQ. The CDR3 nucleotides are TGTGCCAGCAGCCCGCTGAGTGCCAGGGGCTTTACTCAGCCCCAGCATTTT. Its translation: CASSPLSARGFTQPQHF.

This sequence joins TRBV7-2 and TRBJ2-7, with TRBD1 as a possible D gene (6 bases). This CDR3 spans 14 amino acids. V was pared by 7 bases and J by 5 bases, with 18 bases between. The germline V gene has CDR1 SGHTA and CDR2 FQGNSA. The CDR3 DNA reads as TGTGCCAGCACTCTCGCAGGGGTATGGAACGAGCAGTACTTC. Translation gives CASTLAGVWNEQYF.

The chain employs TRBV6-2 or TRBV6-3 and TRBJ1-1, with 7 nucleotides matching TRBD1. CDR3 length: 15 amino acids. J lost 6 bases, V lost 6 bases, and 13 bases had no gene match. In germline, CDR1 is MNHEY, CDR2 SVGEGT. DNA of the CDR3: TGTGCCAGCAGCCGCGGCCGGGGAACAGGGGCTGAAGCTTTCTTT. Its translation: CASSRGRGTGAEAFF.

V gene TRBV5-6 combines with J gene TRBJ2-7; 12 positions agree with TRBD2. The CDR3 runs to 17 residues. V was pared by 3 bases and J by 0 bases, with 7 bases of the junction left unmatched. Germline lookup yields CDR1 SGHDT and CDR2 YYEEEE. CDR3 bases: TGTGCCAGCAGCTCCCCTGGACTAGCGGGGTTCTCCTACGAGCAGTACTTC. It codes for CASSSPGLAGFSYEQYF.

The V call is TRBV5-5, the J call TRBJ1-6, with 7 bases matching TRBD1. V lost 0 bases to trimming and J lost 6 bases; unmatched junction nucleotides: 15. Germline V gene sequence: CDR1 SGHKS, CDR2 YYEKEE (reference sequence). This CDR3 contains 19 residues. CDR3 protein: CASSLASYSWSGGNSPLHF. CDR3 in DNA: TGTGCCAGCAGCTTGGCCTCCTACTCTTGGTCAGGGGGTAATTCACCCCTCCACTTT. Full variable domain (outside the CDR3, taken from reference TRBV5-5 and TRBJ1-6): DAGVTQSPTHLIKTRGQQVTLRCSPISGHKSVSWYQQVLGQGPQFIFQYYEKEERGRGNFPDRFSARQFPNYSSELNVNALLLGDSALYLCASSLASYSWSGGNSPLHFGNGTRLTVT.

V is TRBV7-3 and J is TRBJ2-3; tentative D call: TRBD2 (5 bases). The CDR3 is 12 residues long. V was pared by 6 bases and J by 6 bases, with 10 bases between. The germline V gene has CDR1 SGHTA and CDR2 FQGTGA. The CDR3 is CASSPTGDTQYF. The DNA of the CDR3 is TGTGCCAGCAGTCCGACGGGGGATACGCAGTATTTT.

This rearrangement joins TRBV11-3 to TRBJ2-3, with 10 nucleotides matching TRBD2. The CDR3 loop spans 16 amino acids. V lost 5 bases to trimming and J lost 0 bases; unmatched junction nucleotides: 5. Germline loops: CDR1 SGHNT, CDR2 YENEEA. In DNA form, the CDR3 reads TGTGCCAGCAGCCCTAGGACTAGCGGAAGCACAGATACGCAGTATTTT. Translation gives CASSPRTSGSTDTQYF.

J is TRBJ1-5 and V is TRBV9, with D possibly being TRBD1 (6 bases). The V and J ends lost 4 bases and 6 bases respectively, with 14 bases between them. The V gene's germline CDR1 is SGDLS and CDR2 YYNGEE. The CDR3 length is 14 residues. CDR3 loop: CASSPRGGAQPQHF. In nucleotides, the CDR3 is TGTGCCAGCAGCCCCCGGGGGGGGGCTCAGCCCCAGCATTTT. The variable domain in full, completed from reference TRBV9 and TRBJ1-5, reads DSGVTQTPKHLITATGQRVTLRCSPRSGDLSVYWYQQSLDQGLQFLIQYYNGEERAKGNILERFSAQQFPDLHSELNLSSLELGDSALYFCASSPRGGAQPQHFGDGTRLSIL.

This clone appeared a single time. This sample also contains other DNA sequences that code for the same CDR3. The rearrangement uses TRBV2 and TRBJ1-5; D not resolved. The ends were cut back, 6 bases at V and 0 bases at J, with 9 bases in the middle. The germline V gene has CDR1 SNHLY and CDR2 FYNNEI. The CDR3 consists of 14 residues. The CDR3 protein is CASSATNSNQPQHF. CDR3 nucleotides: TGTGCCAGCAGCGCAACTAATAGCAATCAGCCCCAGCATTTT.

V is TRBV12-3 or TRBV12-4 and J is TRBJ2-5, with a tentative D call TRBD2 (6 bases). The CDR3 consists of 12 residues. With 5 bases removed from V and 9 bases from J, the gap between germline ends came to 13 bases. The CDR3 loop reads CASSASDRSQYF. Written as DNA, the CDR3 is TGTGCCAGCAGTGCTAGCGATAGGTCCCAGTACTTC.

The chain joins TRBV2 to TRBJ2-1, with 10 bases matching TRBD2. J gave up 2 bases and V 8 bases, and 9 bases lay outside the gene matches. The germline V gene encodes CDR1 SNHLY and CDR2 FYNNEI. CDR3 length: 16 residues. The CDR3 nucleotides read TGTGCCAGCCCTGGGGTTAGCGGGGGGACCTACAATGAGCAGTTCTTC. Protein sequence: CASPGVSGGTYNEQFF.

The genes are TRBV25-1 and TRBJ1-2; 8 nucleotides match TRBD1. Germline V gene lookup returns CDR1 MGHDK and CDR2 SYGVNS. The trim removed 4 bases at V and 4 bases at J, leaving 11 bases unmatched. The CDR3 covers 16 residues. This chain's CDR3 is CASSATLGQGGYGYTF. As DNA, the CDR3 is TGTGCCAGCAGTGCTACCCTAGGACAGGGCGGCTATGGCTACACCTTC.

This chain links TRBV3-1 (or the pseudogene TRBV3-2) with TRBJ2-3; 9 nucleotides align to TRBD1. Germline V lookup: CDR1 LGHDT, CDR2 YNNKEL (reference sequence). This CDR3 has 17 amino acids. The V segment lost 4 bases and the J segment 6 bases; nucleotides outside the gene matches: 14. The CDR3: CASSPSLGTGLGDTQYF. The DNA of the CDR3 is TGTGCCAGCAGCCCGTCCCTCGGGACAGGGTTGGGGGATACGCAGTATTTT.

The CDR3 DNA reads as TGCAGCGTTGAGGCCGATAATCAGCCCCAGCATTTT. Translation gives CSVEADNQPQHF. The V call is TRBV29-1, the J call TRBJ1-5; D gene uncertain. The CDR3 is made up of 12 amino acids. CDR1 and CDR2 from the germline V gene are SQVTM and ANQGSEA. V was cut by 3 bases and J by 4 bases, with 7 bases left in between.

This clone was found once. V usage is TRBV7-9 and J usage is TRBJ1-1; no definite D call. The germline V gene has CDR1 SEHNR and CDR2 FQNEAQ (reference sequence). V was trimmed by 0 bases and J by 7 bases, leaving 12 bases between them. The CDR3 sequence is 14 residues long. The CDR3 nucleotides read TGTGCCAGCAGCTTAGCGGCGGCAGCCCATGAAGCTTTCTTT. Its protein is CASSLAAAAHEAFF. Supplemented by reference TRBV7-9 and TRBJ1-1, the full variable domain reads DTGVSQNPRHKITKRGQNVTFRCDPISEHNRLYWYRQTLGQGPEFLTYFQNEAQLEKSRLLSDRFSAERPKGSFSTLEIQRTEQGDSAMYLCASSLAAAAHEAFFGQGTRLTVV.

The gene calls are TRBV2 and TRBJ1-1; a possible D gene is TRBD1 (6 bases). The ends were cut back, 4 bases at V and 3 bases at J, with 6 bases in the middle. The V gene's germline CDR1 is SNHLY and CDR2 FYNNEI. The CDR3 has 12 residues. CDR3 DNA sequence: TGTGCCAGCAGTGGACAGGACACTGAAGCTTTCTTT. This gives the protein CASSGQDTEAFF.

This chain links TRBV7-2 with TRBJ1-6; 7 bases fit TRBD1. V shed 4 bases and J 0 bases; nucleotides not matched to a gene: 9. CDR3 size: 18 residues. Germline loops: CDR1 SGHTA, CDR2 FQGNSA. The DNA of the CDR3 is TGTGCCAGCAGCTCATCGACAGGGACAATCTCCTATAATTCACCCCTCCACTTT. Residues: CASSSSTGTISYNSPLHF.

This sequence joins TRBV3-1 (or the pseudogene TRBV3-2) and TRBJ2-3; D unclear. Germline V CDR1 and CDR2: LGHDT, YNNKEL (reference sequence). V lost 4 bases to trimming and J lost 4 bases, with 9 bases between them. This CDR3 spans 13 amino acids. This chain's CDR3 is CASSPLLADTQYF. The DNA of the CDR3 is TGTGCCAGCAGCCCGCTGCTAGCAGATACGCAGTATTTT.

The CDR3 coding sequence is TGTGCCAGCAGCGAACAGGATTACGAGCAGTACTTC. Translation gives CASSEQDYEQYF. V is TRBV6-6 and J is TRBJ2-7, with D maybe TRBD1 (5 bases). This CDR3 is built from 12 residues. Germline CDR1 reads MNHNY; CDR2 reads SVGAGI (reference sequence). Trimming removed 6 bases at V and 4 bases at J, with 10 bases between.

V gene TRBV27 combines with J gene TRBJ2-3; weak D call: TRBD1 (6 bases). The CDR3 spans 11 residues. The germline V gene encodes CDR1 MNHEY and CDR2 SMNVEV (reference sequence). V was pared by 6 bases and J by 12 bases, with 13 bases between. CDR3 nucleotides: TGTGCCAGCAGCTCCAGGGGTGCTCAGTATTTT. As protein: CASSSRGAQYF.

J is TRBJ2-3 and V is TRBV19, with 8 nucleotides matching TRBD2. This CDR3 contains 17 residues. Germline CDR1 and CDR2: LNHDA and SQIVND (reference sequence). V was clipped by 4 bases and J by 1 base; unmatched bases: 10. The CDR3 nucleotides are TGTGCCAGTAGTAACCCCTCGAGAGCGGGGGGCACAGATACGCAGTATTTT. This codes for CASSNPSRAGGTDTQYF.

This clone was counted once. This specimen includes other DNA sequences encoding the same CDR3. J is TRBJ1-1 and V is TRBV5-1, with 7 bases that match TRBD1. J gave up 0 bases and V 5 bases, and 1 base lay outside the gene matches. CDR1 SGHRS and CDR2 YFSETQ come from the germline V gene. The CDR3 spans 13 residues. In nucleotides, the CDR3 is TGCGCCAGCAGGACAGGGCTGAACACTGAAGCTTTCTTT. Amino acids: CASRTGLNTEAFF.

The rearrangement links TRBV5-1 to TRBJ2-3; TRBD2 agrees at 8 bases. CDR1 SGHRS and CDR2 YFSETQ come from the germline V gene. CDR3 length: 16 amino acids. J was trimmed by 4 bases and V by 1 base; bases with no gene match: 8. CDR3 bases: TGCGCCAGCAGCTTGTGGGGCGGGGGGATAGCAGATACGCAGTATTTT. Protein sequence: CASSLWGGGIADTQYF.

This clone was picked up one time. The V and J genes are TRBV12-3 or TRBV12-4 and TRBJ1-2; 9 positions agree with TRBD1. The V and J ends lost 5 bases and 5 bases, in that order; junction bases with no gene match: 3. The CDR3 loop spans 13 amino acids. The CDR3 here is CASSADRGYGYTF. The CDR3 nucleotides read TGTGCCAGCAGTGCAGACAGGGGGTATGGCTACACCTTC.